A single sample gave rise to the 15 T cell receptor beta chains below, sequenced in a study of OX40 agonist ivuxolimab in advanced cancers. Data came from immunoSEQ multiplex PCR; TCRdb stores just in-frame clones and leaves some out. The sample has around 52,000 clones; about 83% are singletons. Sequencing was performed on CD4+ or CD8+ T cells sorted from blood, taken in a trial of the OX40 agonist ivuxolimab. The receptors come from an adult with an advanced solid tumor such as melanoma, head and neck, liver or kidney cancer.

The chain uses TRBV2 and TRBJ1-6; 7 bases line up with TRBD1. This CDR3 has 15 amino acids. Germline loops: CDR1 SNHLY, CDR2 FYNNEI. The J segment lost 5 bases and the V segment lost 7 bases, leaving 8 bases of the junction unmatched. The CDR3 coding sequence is TGTGCCAGCATCCGGGACAGCACGGATAATTCACCCCTCCACTTT. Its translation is CASIRDSTDNSPLHF.

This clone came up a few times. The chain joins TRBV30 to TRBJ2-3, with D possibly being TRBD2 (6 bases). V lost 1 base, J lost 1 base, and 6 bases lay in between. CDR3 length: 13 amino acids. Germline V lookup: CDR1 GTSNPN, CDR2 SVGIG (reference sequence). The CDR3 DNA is TGTGCCTGGAGTGGGAGGGGCACAGATACGCAGTATTTT. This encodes CAWSGRGTDTQYF.

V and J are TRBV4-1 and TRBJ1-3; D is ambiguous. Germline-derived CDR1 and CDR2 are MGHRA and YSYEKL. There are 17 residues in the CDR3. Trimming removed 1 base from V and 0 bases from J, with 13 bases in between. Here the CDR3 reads CASSQGLGSLSGNTIYF. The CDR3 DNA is TGCGCCAGCAGCCAAGGTTTGGGCAGCCTCTCTGGAAACACCATATATTTT.

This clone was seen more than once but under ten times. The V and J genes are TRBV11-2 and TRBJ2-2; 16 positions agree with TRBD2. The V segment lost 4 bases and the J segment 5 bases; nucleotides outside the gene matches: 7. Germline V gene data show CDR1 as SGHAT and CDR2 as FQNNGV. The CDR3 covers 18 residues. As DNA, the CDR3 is TGTGCCAGCAGCTCGGGACTAGCGGGAGGGCGGCGGACCGGGGAGCTGTTTTTT. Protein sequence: CASSSGLAGGRRTGELFF.

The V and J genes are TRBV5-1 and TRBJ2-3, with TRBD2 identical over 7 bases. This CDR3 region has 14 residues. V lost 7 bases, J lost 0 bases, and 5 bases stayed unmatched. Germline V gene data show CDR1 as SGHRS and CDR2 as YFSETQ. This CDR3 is CASAGEVSTDTQYF. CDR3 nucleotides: TGCGCCAGCGCGGGGGAAGTCAGCACAGATACGCAGTATTTT. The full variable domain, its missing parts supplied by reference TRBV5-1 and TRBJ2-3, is KAGVTQTPRYLIKTRGQQVTLSCSPISGHRSVSWYQQTPGQGLQFLFEYFSETQRNKGNFPGRFSGRQFSNSRSEMNVSTLELGDSALYLCASAGEVSTDTQYFGPGTRLTVL.

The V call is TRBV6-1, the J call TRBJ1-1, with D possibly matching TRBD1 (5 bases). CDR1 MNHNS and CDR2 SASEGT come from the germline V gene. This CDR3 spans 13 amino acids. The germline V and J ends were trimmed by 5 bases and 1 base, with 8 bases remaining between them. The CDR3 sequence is CASSTTGNTEAFF. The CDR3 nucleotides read TGTGCCAGCAGTACAACAGGGAACACTGAAGCTTTCTTT.

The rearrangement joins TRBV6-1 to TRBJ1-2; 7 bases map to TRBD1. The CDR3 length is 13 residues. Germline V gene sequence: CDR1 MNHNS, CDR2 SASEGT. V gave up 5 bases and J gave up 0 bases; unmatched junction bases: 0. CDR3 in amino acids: CASSQGANYGYTF. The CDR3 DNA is TGTGCCAGCAGTCAGGGGGCTAACTATGGCTACACCTTC.

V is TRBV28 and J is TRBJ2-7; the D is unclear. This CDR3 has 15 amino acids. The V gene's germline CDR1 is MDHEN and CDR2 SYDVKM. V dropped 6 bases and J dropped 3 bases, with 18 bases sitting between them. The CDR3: CASSPPRLSNYEQYF. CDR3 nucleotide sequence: TGTGCCAGCAGCCCCCCGAGACTCAGCAACTACGAGCAGTACTTC.

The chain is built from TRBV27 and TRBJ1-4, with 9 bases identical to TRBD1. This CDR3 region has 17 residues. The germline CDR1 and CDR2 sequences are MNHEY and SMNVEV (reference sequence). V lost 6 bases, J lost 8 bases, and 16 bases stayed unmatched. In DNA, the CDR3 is TGTGCCAGCAGGCGGACAGGGGCACCCGTAACGGAAGAAAAACTGTTTTTT. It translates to CASRRTGAPVTEEKLFF.

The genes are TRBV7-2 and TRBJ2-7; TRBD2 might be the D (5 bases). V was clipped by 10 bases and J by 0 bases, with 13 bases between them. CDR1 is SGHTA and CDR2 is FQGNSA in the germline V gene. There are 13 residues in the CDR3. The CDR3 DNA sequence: TGTGCCATCCGCGGGTTAGACTCCTACGAGCAGTACTTC. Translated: CAIRGLDSYEQYF.

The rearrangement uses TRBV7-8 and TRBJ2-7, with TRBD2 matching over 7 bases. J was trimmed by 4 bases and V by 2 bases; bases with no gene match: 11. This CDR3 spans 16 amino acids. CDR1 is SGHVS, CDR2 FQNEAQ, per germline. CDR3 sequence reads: CASSLSWLAGVYEQYF. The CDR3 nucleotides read TGTGCCAGCAGCTTAAGCTGGCTCGCGGGAGTTTACGAGCAGTACTTC.

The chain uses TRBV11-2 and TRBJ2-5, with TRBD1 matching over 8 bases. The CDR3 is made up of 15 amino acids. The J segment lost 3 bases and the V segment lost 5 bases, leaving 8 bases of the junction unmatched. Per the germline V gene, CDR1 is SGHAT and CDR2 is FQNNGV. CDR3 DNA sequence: TGTGCCAGCAGCCAGGGGGCGAGGAGAGAAGAGACCCAGTACTTC. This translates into CASSQGARREETQYF.

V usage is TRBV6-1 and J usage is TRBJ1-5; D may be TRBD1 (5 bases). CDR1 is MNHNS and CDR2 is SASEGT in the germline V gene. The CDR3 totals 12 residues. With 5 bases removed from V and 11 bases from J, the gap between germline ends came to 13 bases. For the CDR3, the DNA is TGTGCCAGCAGTTTCACCTGGGGGTCCCAGCATTTT. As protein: CASSFTWGSQHF.

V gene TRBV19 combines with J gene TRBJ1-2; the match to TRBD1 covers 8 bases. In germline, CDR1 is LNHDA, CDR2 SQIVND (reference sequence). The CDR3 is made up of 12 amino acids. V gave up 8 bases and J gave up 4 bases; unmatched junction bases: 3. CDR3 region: CASRQGTYGYTF. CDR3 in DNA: TGTGCCAGTCGACAGGGGACCTATGGCTACACCTTC.

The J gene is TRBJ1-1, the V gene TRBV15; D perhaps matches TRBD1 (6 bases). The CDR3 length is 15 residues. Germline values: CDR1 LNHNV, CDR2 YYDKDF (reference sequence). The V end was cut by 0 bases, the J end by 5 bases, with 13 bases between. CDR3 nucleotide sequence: TGTGCCACCAGCAGAGACCCAGGGGAATTGACTGAAGCTTTCTTT. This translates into CATSRDPGELTEAFF.